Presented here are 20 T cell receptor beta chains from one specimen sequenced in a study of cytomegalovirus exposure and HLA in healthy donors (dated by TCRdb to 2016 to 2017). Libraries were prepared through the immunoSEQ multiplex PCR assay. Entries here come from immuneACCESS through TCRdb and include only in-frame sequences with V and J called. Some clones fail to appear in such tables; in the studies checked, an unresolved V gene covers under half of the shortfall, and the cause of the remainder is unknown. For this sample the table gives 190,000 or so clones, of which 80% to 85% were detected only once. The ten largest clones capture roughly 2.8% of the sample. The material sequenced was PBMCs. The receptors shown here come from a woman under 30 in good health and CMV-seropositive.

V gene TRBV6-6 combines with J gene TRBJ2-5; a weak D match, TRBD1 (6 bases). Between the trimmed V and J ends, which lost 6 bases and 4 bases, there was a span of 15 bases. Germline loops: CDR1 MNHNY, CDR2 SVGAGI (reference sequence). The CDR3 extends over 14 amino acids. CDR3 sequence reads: CASRQGVQRETQYF. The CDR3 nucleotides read TGTGCCAGCAGACAGGGTGTTCAACGAGAGACCCAGTACTTC.

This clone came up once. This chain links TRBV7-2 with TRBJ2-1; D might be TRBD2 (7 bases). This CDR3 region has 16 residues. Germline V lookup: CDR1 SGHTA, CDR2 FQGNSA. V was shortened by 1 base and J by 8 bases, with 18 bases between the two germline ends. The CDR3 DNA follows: TGTGCCAGCAGCTTAGGACGGGGGGCCGCCCCCCATGAGCAGTTCTTC. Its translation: CASSLGRGAAPHEQFF.

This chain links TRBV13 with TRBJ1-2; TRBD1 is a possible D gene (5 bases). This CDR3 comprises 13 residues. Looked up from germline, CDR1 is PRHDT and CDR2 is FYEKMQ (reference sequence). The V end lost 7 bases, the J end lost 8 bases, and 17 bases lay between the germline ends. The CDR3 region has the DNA TGTGCCAGCACCCCCCTAAAACGGGGGGGCTACACCTTC. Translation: CASTPLKRGGYTF. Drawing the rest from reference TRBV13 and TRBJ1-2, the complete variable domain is AAGVIQSPRHLIKEKRETATLKCYPIPRHDTVYWYQQGPGQDPQFLISFYEKMQSDKGSIPDRFSAQQFSDYHSELNMSSLELGDSALYFCASTPLKRGGYTFGSGTRLTVV.

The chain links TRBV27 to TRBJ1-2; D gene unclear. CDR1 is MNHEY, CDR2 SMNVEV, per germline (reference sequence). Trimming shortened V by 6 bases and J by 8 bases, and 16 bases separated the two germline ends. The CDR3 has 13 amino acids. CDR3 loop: CASSLNFVEGYTF. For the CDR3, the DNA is TGTGCCAGCAGCCTTAACTTCGTTGAAGGCTACACCTTC.

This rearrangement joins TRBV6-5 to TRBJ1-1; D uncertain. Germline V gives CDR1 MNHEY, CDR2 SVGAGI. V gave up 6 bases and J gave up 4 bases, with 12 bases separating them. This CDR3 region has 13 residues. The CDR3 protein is CASSPGLSTEAFF. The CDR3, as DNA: TGTGCCAGCAGCCCCGGACTGAGCACTGAAGCTTTCTTT.

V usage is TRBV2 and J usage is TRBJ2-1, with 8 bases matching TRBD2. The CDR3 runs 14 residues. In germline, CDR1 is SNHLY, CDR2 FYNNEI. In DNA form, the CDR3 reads TGTGCACTACGGGGGGGTTTGGCCTACAATGAGCAGTTCTTC. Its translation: CALRGGLAYNEQFF.

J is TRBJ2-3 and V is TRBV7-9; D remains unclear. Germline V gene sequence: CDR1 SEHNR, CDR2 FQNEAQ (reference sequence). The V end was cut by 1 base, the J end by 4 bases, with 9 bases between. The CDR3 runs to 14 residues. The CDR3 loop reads CASSLDLGPDTQYF. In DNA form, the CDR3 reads TGTGCCAGCAGCTTAGATCTGGGCCCAGATACGCAGTATTTT. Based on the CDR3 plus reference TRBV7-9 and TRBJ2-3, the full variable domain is DTGVSQNPRHKITKRGQNVTFRCDPISEHNRLYWYRQTLGQGPEFLTYFQNEAQLEKSRLLSDRFSAERPKGSFSTLEIQRTEQGDSAMYLCASSLDLGPDTQYFGPGTRLTVL.

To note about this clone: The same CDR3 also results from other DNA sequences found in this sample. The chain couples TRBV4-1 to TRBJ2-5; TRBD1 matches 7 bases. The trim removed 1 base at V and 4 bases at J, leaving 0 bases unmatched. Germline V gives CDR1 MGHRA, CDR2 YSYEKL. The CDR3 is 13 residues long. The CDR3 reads CASSQGQGETQYF. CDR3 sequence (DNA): TGCGCCAGCAGCCAAGGACAGGGAGAGACCCAGTACTTC.

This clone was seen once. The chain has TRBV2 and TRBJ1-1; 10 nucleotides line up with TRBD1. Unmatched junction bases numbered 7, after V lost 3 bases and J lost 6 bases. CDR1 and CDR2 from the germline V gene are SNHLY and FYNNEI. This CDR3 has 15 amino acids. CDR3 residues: CASSETVTGGPEAFF. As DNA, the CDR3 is TGTGCCAGCAGTGAGACCGTGACAGGGGGCCCTGAAGCTTTCTTT.

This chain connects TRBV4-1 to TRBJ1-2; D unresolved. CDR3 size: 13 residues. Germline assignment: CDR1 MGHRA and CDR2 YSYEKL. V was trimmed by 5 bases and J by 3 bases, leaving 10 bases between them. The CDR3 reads CASSVPDYYGYTF. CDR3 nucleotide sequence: TGCGCCAGCAGCGTTCCGGACTACTATGGCTACACCTTC.

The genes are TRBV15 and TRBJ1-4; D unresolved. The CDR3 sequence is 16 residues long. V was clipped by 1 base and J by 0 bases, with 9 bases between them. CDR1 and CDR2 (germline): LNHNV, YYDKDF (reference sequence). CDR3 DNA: TGTGCCACCAGCAGAGCCCCAATCACAACTAATGAAAAACTGTTTTTT. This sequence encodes CATSRAPITTNEKLFF. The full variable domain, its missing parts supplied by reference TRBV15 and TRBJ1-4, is DAMVIQNPRYQVTQFGKPVTLSCSQTLNHNVMYWYQQKSSQAPKLLFHYYDKDFNNEADTPDNFQSRRPNTSFCFLDIRSPGLGDTAMYLCATSRAPITTNEKLFFGSGTQLSVL.

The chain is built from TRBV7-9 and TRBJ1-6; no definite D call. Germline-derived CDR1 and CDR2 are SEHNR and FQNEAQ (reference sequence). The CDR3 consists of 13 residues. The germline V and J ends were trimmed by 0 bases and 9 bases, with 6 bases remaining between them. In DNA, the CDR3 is TGTGCCAGCAGCTTAGCAGTCGGTTCACCCCTCCACTTT. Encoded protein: CASSLAVGSPLHF.

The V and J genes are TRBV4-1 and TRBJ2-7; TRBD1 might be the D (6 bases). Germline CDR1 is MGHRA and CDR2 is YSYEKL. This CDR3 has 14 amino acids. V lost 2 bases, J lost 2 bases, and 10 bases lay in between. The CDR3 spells CASSQRQVTYEQYF. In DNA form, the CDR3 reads TGCGCCAGCAGCCAACGACAGGTTACCTACGAGCAGTACTTC.

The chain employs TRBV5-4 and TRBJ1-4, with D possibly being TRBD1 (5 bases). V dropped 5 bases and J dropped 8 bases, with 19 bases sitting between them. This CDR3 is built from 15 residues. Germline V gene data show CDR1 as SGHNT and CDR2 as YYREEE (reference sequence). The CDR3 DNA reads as TGTGCCAGCAGGAAATTCGGGACTGAGGTCGAAAAACTGTTTTTT. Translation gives CASRKFGTEVEKLFF.

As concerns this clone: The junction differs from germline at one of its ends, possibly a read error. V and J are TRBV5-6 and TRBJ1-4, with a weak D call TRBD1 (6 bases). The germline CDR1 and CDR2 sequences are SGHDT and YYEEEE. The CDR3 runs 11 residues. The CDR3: CASSFHGQRIF. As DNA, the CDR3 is TGTGCCAGCAGCTTCCATGGACAGAGGATTTTT.

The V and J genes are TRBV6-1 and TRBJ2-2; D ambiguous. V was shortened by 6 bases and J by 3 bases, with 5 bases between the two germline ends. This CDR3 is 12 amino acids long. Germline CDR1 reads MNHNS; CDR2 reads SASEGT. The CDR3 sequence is CASSHHTGELFF. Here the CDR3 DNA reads TGTGCCAGCAGCCATCACACCGGGGAGCTGTTTTTT.

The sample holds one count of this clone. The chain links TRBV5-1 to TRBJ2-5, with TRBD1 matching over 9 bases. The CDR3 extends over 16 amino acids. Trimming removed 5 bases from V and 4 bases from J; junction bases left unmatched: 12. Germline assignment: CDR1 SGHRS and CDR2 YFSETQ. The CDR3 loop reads CASSNRGTGLGETQYF. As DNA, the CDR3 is TGCGCCAGCAGTAACCGAGGGACAGGGCTTGGAGAGACCCAGTACTTC.

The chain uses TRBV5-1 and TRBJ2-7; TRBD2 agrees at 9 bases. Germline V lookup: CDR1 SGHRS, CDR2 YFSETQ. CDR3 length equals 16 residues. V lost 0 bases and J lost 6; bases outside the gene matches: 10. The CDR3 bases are TGCGCCAGCAGCTTGGTAGTAGCGGGGGAACTCGGCGAGCAGTACTTC. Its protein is CASSLVVAGELGEQYF.

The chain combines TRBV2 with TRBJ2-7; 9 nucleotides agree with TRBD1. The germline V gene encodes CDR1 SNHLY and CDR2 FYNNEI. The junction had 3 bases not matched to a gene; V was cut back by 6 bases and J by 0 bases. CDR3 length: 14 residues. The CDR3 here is CASSRDRASYEQYF. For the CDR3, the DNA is TGTGCCAGCAGCCGGGACAGGGCCTCCTACGAGCAGTACTTC.

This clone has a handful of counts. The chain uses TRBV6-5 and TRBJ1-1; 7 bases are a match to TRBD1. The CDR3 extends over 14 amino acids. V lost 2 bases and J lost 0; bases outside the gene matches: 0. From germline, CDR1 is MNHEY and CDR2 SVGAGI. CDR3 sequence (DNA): TGTGCCAGCAGTTACGGACAGGTGAACACTGAAGCTTTCTTT. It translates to CASSYGQVNTEAFF.